This T cell receptor beta chain stems from a study of CD8+CD57+ T cells in acquired aplastic anemia. Study overall: Sorting CD4+ and CD8+ cells gave DNA averaging approximately 3 ug. General study results and limits: Patients and controls had in common 25 to 30 CD8+ CDR3 sequences.

Investigators profiled TCR beta VDJ and CDR3 from genomic DNA template. TCRdb recomputed calls from the reads with MiXCR, one row per CDR3 protein. The sample gives approximately 160,000 distinct CDR3 sequences, approximately 44% of which show up once; roughly 3.2% is in the top ten. Flow cytometry had shown expanded CD8+CD57+ cells in the patients chosen for sequencing. After removal of 6 bases from V and 3 bases from J, the junction contained 4 bases not matched to a gene. Per germline, CDR1 SQVTM and CDR2 ANQGSEA. The CDR3 runs to 12 residues. This clonotype showed up many times. Its target is unknown.

The receptor was isolated from a human donor with aplastic anemia. Sequenced sample: sorted CD4+, CD8+, or CD8+CD57+ T cells (not recorded which) from PBMCs. This rearrangement joins TRBV29-1 to TRBJ1-2; TRBD1 matches 7 bases. The CDR3 DNA is TGCAGCGTGACCGGGACAGACTATGGCTACACCTTC. This sequence encodes CSVTGTDYGYTF.